A single sample is the source of the 7 T cell receptor beta chains below, sequenced in a study of identical twins. TCRdb re-analysed the 5' RACE reads in MiXCR, keeping a single row per CDR3 protein. The sample consists of 300,000 to 350,000 distinct CDR3 sequences, 9% to 15% of them appearing once. A further study also used this sample, focusing on yellow fever vaccine responses in identical twins.

Sequenced: CD8+ T cells sorted from blood. The receptor set was obtained from a woman under 30 in good health.

V gene TRBV5-6 combines with J gene TRBJ2-7; D might be TRBD1 or TRBD2, each matching 5 bases. Trimming pared 0 bases from V and 4 bases from J, leaving 17 bases between. Germline loops: CDR1 SGHDT, CDR2 YYEEEE. CDR3 size: 16 residues. CDR3 sequence: CASSLAVPQGPYEQYV. The CDR3 coding sequence is TGTGCCAGCAGCTTGGCCGTACCCCAGGGACCTTACGAGCAGTACGTC.

Notes on this clonotype: A read error may explain this, as a much larger clone is one base away. V usage is TRBV6-1 and J usage is TRBJ2-1; 11 bases match TRBD2. The CDR3 consists of 16 residues. V lost 7 bases and J lost 3; bases outside the gene matches: 8. Looked up from germline, CDR1 is MNHNS and CDR2 is SASEGT. CDR3: CASTRLAGTGYNEQFF. In nucleotides, the CDR3 is TGTGCCAGCACCAGACTAGCGGGAACTGGCTACAATGAGCAGTTCTTC.

This clonotype has a handful of counts. J is TRBJ2-1 and V is TRBV6-4; D ambiguous. Germline values: CDR1 MRHNA, CDR2 SNTAGT. The CDR3 length is 16 residues. Trimming stripped 6 bases from V and 0 bases from J, with 15 bases between. CDR3 amino acids: CASSPTDLSSYNEQFF. CDR3 sequence (DNA): TGTGCCAGCAGCCCGACCGACTTGAGCTCCTACAATGAGCAGTTCTTC.

This chain connects TRBV19 to TRBJ1-1; a possible D gene is TRBD1 (6 bases). V was cut by 1 base and J by 0 bases, with 6 bases left in between. CDR1 is LNHDA, CDR2 SQIVND, per germline (reference sequence). This CDR3 has 14 amino acids. CDR3 sequence: CASSIGQVNTEAFF. The CDR3 bases are TGTGCCAGTAGTATAGGACAGGTGAACACTGAAGCTTTCTTT.

V usage is TRBV29-1 and J usage is TRBJ1-2, with D perhaps TRBD1 (5 bases). The CDR3 is 13 amino acids. The ends were cut back, 1 base at V and 4 bases at J, with 10 bases in the middle. Germline V CDR1 and CDR2: SQVTM, ANQGSEA. This CDR3 reads CSVEAEGVYGYTF. CDR3 bases: TGCAGCGTTGAAGCAGAAGGGGTCTATGGCTACACCTTC.

The rearrangement uses TRBV5-1 and TRBJ2-5; D is unresolved. Germline V gives CDR1 SGHRS, CDR2 YFSETQ. The V gene lost 7 bases and the J gene lost 5 bases, with 15 bases spanning the gap. CDR3 length: 13 amino acids. CDR3 nucleotides: TGCGCCAGCTCAACGGATTCGAAGGAGACCCAGTACTTC. Its protein product is CASSTDSKETQYF.

Ten or more counts support this clonotype. The J gene is TRBJ2-1, the V gene TRBV5-1, with 7 nucleotides matching TRBD2. CDR3 size: 17 residues. CDR1 is SGHRS and CDR2 is YFSETQ in the germline V gene. J gave up 0 bases and V 1 base, and 7 bases lay outside the gene matches. The CDR3 DNA sequence: TGCGCCAGCAGCTTGTTGGGGGGGGTCAGCTCCTACAATGAGCAGTTCTTC. As protein: CASSLLGGVSSYNEQFF.